This T cell receptor (beta chain) was recovered during a study of OX40 agonist ivuxolimab in advanced cancers. About the research overall: Intravenous ivuxolimab was administered to patients every 2 weeks at 0.01 to 10 mg/kg.

A word on this clone: The antigen remains undetermined.

Notes on the study in general: CD8+ T cells showed, on average, more clonal expansion than CD4+ cells.

Germline V gene data show CDR1 as SNHLY and CDR2 as FYNNEI. The CDR3 covers 16 residues. V shed 4 bases, J shed 6 bases, and the junction held 10 bases outside the gene matches. Here immunoSEQ multiplex PCR was the method, and the copy in TCRdb shows in-frame clones only, minus some. The sample carries about 86,000 clones, about 89% recorded once. The clonotype originates from an adult with an advanced solid tumor such as melanoma, head and neck, liver or kidney cancer. The sequenced sample was CD4+ or CD8+ T cells sorted from blood, obtained in a trial of the OX40 agonist ivuxolimab. V is TRBV2 and J is TRBJ2-3; 10 bases line up with TRBD2. This CDR3 is CASSVGLAGALDTQYF. The CDR3 region has the DNA TGTGCCAGCAGTGTCGGGCTAGCGGGAGCGTTGGATACGCAGTATTTT.